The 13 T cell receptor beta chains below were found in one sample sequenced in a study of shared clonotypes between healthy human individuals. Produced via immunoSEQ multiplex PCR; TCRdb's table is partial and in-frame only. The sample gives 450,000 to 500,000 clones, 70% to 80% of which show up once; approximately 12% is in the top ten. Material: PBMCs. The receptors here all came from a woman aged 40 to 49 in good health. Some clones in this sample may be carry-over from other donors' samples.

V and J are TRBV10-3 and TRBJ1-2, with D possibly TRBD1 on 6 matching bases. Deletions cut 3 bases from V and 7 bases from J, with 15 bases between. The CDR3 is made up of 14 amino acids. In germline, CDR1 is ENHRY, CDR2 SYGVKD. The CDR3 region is CAISEQGTFSGYTF. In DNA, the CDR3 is TGTGCCATCAGTGAACAGGGTACATTCTCTGGCTACACCTTC.

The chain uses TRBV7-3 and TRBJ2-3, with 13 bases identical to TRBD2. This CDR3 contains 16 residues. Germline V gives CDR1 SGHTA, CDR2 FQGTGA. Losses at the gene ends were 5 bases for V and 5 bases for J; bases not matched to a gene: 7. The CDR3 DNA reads TGTGCCAGCAGCACCGGACTAGCGGGAGTAATAGATACGCAGTATTTT. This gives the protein CASSTGLAGVIDTQYF.

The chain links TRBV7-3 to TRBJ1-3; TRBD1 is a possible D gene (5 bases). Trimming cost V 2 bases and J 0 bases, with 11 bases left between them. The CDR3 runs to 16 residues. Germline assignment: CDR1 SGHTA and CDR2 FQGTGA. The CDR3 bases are TGTGCCAGCAGCTTAGGGGCTCCGGGCTCTGGAAACACCATATATTTT. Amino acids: CASSLGAPGSGNTIYF.

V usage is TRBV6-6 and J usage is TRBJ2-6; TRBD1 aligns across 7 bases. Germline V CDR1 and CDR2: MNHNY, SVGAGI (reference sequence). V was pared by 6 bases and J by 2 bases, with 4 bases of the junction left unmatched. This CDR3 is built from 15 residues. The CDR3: CASRITGAGANVLTF. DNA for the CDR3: TGTGCCAGCAGGATTACAGGGGCTGGGGCCAACGTCCTGACTTTC.

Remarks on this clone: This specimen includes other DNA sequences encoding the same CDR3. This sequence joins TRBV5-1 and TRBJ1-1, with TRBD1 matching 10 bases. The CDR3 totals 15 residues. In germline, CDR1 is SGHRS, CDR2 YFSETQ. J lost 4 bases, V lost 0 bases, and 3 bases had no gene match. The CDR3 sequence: CASSLAGQGGTEAFF. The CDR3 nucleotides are TGCGCCAGCAGCTTGGCCGGACAGGGGGGCACTGAAGCTTTCTTT.

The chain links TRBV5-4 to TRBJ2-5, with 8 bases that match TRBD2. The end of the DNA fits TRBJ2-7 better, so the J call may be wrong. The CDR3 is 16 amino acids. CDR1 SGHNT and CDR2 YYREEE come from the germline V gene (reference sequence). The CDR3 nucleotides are TGTGCCAGCAGCCCAGCCTCCGGGACTAGTTACTACGAGCAGTACTTC. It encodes CASSPASGTSYYEQYF.

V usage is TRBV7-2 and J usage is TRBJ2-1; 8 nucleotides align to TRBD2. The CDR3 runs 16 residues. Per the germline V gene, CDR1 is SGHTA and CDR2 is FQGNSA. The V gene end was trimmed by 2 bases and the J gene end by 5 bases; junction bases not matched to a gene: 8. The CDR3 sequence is CASSLSSGSVDNEQFF. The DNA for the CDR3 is TGTGCCAGCAGCTTAAGCAGCGGGAGTGTAGACAATGAGCAGTTCTTC.

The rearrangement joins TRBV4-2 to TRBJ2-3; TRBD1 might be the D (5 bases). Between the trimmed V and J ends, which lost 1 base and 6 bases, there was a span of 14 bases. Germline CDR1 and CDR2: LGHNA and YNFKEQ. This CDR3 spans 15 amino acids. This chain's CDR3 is CASSQGGGPSDTQYF. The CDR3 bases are TGTGCCAGCAGCCAAGGGGGCGGCCCCTCGGATACGCAGTATTTT.

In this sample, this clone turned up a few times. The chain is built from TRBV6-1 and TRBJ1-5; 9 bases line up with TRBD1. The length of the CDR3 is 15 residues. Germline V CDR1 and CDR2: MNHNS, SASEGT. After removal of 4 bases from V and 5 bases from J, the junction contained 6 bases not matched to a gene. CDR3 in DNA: TGTGCCAGCAGTGTTACAGGGGGCCAGGATCAGCCCCAGCATTTT. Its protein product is CASSVTGGQDQPQHF.

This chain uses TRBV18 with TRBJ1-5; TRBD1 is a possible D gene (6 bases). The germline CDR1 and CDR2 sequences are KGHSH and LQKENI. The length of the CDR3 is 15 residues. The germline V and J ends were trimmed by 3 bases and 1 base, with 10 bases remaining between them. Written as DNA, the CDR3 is TGTGCCAGCTCACCTACAGGGTTAAGCAATCAGCCCCAGCATTTT. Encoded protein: CASSPTGLSNQPQHF.

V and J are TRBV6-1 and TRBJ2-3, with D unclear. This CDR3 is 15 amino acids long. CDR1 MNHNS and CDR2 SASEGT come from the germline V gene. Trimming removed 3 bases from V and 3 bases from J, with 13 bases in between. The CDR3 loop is CASSDDLGSTDTQYF. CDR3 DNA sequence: TGTGCCAGCAGTGATGACTTAGGATCGACAGATACGCAGTATTTT.

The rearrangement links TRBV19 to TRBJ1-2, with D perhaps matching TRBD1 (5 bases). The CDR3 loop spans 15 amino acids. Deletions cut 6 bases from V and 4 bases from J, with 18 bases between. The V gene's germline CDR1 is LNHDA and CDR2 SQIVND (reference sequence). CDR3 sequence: CASSLSGTEAYGYTF. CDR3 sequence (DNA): TGTGCCAGTAGCCTGTCCGGGACGGAAGCCTATGGCTACACCTTC.

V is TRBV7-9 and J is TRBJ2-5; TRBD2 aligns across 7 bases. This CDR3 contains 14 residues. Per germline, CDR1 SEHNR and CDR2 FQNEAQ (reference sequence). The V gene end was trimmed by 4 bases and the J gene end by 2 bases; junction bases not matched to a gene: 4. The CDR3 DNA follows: TGTGCCAGCAGCTATACTAGCGCTCAAGAGACCCAGTACTTC. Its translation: CASSYTSAQETQYF.